A selection of T cell receptor beta chains follows, all from one sample in a study of memory B cells and T cells in multiple sclerosis. Profiled with immunoSEQ multiplex PCR; TCRdb holds only in-frame clones, not every one. The table has over 35,000 clones, approximately 80% seen once. Their antigens remain unidentified. Sequencing used PBMCs from blood kept in culture. These TCRs come from a human donor with multiple sclerosis. Both conserved end residues are part of each CDR3. The order of the fields is D gene, J gene, V gene, clone size, CDR3 protein, CDR3 DNA. D genes are given only for firm matches. Where a row states a size, it is once, few, many or the class of an expanded clone; other rows omit it.

d_gene: TRBD1; j_gene: TRBJ1-2; v_gene: TRBV7-9; abundance: -; CDR3aa: CASSQTGSGYTF; CDR3nt: TGTGCCAGCAGCCAGACAGGGTCCGGCTACACCTTC
d_gene: -; j_gene: TRBJ2-5; v_gene: TRBV5-6; abundance: -; CDR3aa: CASSSLQGYTLQETQYF; CDR3nt: TGTGCCAGCAGCTCGCTACAGGGTTATACCCTTCAAGAGACCCAGTACTTC
d_gene: -; j_gene: TRBJ2-2; v_gene: TRBV4-3; abundance: -; CDR3aa: CASSPRFQGELFF; CDR3nt: TGCGCCAGCAGCCCCCGCTTCCAGGGGGAGCTGTTTTTT
d_gene: -; j_gene: TRBJ1-5; v_gene: TRBV4-1; abundance: -; CDR3aa: CASSQTPRQGPNQPQHF; CDR3nt: TGCGCCAGCAGCCAAACCCCCCGGCAGGGACCTAATCAGCCCCAGCATTTT
d_gene: -; j_gene: TRBJ1-4; v_gene: TRBV6-1; abundance: medium-sized; CDR3aa: CASSAGGGGVVF; CDR3nt: TGTGCCAGCAGTGCCGGGGGCGGCGGGGTGGTTTTT
d_gene: -; j_gene: TRBJ1-1; v_gene: TRBV5-1; abundance: once; CDR3aa: CASSLGQVNTEAFF; CDR3nt: TGCGCCAGCAGCTTAGGGCAGGTGAACACTGAAGCTTTCTTT
d_gene: -; j_gene: TRBJ2-2; v_gene: TRBV10-1; abundance: -; CDR3aa: CASSDTSAVTGELFF; CDR3nt: TGCGCCAGCAGTGACACGTCCGCTGTGACCGGGGAGCTGTTTTTT
d_gene: TRBD1; j_gene: TRBJ2-5; v_gene: TRBV9; abundance: -; CDR3aa: CASAVGQAQETQYF; CDR3nt: TGTGCCAGCGCGGTCGGACAGGCGCAAGAGACCCAGTACTTC
d_gene: -; j_gene: TRBJ2-5; v_gene: TRBV7-9; abundance: -; CDR3aa: CASSFRGQETQYF; CDR3nt: TGTGCCAGCAGCTTTCGGGGCCAAGAGACCCAGTACTTC
d_gene: -; j_gene: TRBJ2-5; v_gene: TRBV10-3; abundance: -; CDR3aa: CATRRGTGGHETQYF; CDR3nt: TGTGCCACACGCAGGGGGACGGGGGGGCACGAGACCCAGTACTTC
d_gene: -; j_gene: TRBJ1-1; v_gene: TRBV5-1; abundance: -; CDR3aa: CASSLGAGSGEAFF; CDR3nt: TGCGCCAGCAGCTTGGGGGCCGGGTCAGGTGAAGCTTTCTTT
d_gene: -; j_gene: TRBJ1-6; v_gene: TRBV5-1; abundance: -; CDR3aa: CASSLVQGNSPLHF; CDR3nt: TGCGCCAGCAGCTTGGTACAGGGCAATTCACCCCTCCACTTT
d_gene: -; j_gene: TRBJ2-7; v_gene: TRBV2; abundance: -; CDR3aa: CASSALRGDEQYF; CDR3nt: TGTGCCAGCAGTGCCCTAAGGGGGGACGAGCAGTACTTC
d_gene: TRBD1; j_gene: TRBJ1-2; v_gene: TRBV6-1; abundance: -; CDR3aa: CASSQDRDYGYTF; CDR3nt: TGTGCCAGCAGCCAGGACAGGGATTATGGCTACACCTTC
d_gene: -; j_gene: TRBJ1-6; v_gene: TRBV6-5; abundance: once; CDR3aa: CASSYRQLNSPLHF; CDR3nt: TGTGCCAGCAGTTACAGACAGCTAAATTCACCCCTCCACTTT
d_gene: -; j_gene: TRBJ1-1; v_gene: TRBV29-1; abundance: -; CDR3aa: CSVEGRRGSMNTEAFF; CDR3nt: TGCAGCGTTGAAGGTCGCCGAGGGAGCATGAACACTGAAGCTTTCTTT
d_gene: TRBD1; j_gene: TRBJ2-1; v_gene: TRBV2; abundance: -; CDR3aa: CASRRTGGNNEQFF; CDR3nt: TGTGCCAGCAGACGGACAGGGGGCAACAATGAGCAGTTCTTC
d_gene: TRBD2; j_gene: TRBJ2-7; v_gene: TRBV7-9; abundance: -; CDR3aa: CASSLIAGSPSYEQYF; CDR3nt: TGTGCCAGCAGCCTAATAGCGGGGAGCCCCTCCTACGAGCAGTACTTC
d_gene: -; j_gene: TRBJ2-3; v_gene: TRBV12-5; abundance: -; CDR3aa: CASGTADTQYF; CDR3nt: TGTGCTAGTGGTACCGCAGATACGCAGTATTTT
d_gene: -; j_gene: TRBJ2-1; v_gene: TRBV10-1; abundance: -; CDR3aa: CASPSARADEQFF; CDR3nt: TGCGCCAGTCCCTCAGCGAGGGCCGATGAGCAGTTCTTC
d_gene: -; j_gene: TRBJ2-3; v_gene: TRBV5-1; abundance: -; CDR3aa: CASSLATDTQYF; CDR3nt: TGCGCCAGCAGCTTGGCCACAGATACGCAGTATTTT
d_gene: -; j_gene: TRBJ1-4; v_gene: TRBV19; abundance: -; CDR3aa: CASIGLAGEKLFF; CDR3nt: TGTGCCAGTATTGGTCTGGCGGGTGAAAAACTGTTTTTT
d_gene: TRBD2; j_gene: TRBJ2-1; v_gene: TRBV13; abundance: once; CDR3aa: CASRMGGAYNEQFF; CDR3nt: TGTGCCAGCAGAATGGGGGGGGCCTACAATGAGCAGTTCTTC
d_gene: -; j_gene: TRBJ2-7; v_gene: TRBV11-2; abundance: -; CDR3aa: CASSLDGQQFYEQYF; CDR3nt: TGTGCCAGCAGCTTAGACGGACAGCAGTTCTACGAGCAGTACTTC
d_gene: TRBD2; j_gene: TRBJ2-1; v_gene: TRBV6-5; abundance: -; CDR3aa: CASSTGLANYNEQFF; CDR3nt: TGTGCCAGCAGTACCGGACTAGCGAACTACAATGAGCAGTTCTTC
d_gene: -; j_gene: TRBJ1-1; v_gene: TRBV6-6; abundance: -; CDR3aa: CAVPDRNTEAFF; CDR3nt: TGTGCCGTACCGGACAGGAACACTGAAGCTTTCTTT
d_gene: -; j_gene: TRBJ2-7; v_gene: TRBV9; abundance: -; CDR3aa: CASSVGGDSPYEQYF; CDR3nt: TGTGCCAGCAGCGTAGGCGGGGACAGCCCGTACGAGCAGTACTTC
d_gene: TRBD2; j_gene: TRBJ2-4; v_gene: TRBV15; abundance: -; CDR3aa: CATSGTSGGRIQYF; CDR3nt: TGTGCCACCAGCGGGACTAGCGGGGGGCGGATTCAGTACTTC
d_gene: TRBD2; j_gene: TRBJ2-7; v_gene: TRBV6-6; abundance: -; CDR3aa: CASRSSGGAREQYF; CDR3nt: TGTGCCAGCAGGTCTAGCGGGGGGGCACGGGAGCAGTACTTC
d_gene: -; j_gene: TRBJ1-1; v_gene: TRBV29-1; abundance: -; CDR3aa: CSVEDLAEAFF; CDR3nt: TGCAGCGTTGAAGATTTGGCCGAAGCTTTCTTT
d_gene: -; j_gene: TRBJ2-3; v_gene: TRBV5-4; abundance: -; CDR3aa: CASSLEGMDTQYF; CDR3nt: TGTGCCAGCAGCCTGGAAGGTATGGATACGCAGTATTTT
d_gene: -; j_gene: TRBJ1-1; v_gene: TRBV4-1; abundance: -; CDR3aa: CASSQESRVNTEAFF; CDR3nt: TGCGCCAGCAGCCAAGAGTCCAGGGTGAACACTGAAGCTTTCTTT
d_gene: TRBD1; j_gene: TRBJ1-2; v_gene: TRBV7-2; abundance: -; CDR3aa: CASSPRTGQNYGYTF; CDR3nt: TGTGCCAGCAGCCCGCGGACAGGGCAAAACTATGGCTACACCTTC
d_gene: TRBD1; j_gene: TRBJ2-7; v_gene: TRBV19; abundance: -; CDR3aa: CASSPGQVSYEQYF; CDR3nt: TGTGCCAGTAGTCCAGGACAGGTCTCCTACGAGCAGTACTTC
d_gene: -; j_gene: TRBJ2-2; v_gene: TRBV4-1; abundance: -; CDR3aa: CASRHPGRGYTGELFF; CDR3nt: TGCGCCAGCAGACACCCAGGCAGGGGATACACCGGGGAGCTGTTTTTT
d_gene: -; j_gene: TRBJ2-5; v_gene: TRBV19; abundance: -; CDR3aa: CASSESLPQETQYF; CDR3nt: TGTGCCAGTAGCGAATCCCTCCCACAAGAGACCCAGTACTTC
d_gene: -; j_gene: TRBJ1-6; v_gene: TRBV9; abundance: -; CDR3aa: CASSPSGGKNSPLHF; CDR3nt: TGTGCCAGCAGCCCGTCCGGGGGGAAAAATTCACCCCTCCACTTT
d_gene: -; j_gene: TRBJ1-1; v_gene: TRBV29-1; abundance: -; CDR3aa: CSVRQVENTEAFF; CDR3nt: TGCAGCGTCCGACAGGTCGAGAACACTGAAGCTTTCTTT
d_gene: TRBD1; j_gene: TRBJ1-1; v_gene: TRBV5-1; abundance: -; CDR3aa: CASSLGQGSTEAFF; CDR3nt: TGCGCCAGCAGCTTGGGACAGGGGAGCACTGAAGCTTTCTTT
d_gene: TRBD1; j_gene: TRBJ1-1; v_gene: TRBV30; abundance: -; CDR3aa: CAWRDRGDTEAFF; CDR3nt: TGTGCCTGGAGGGACAGGGGTGACACTGAAGCTTTCTTT
d_gene: TRBD1; j_gene: TRBJ1-4; v_gene: TRBV11-2; abundance: few; CDR3aa: CASSLSGTGQGKLFF; CDR3nt: TGTGCCAGCAGCTTATCCGGGACAGGGCAGGGAAAACTGTTTTTT
d_gene: -; j_gene: TRBJ1-1; v_gene: TRBV2; abundance: -; CDR3aa: CASSELLAGRGTEAFF; CDR3nt: TGTGCCAGCAGTGAACTACTCGCGGGCAGAGGGACTGAAGCTTTCTTT
d_gene: -; j_gene: TRBJ1-5; v_gene: TRBV6-1; abundance: -; CDR3aa: CASSPWGDSNQPQHF; CDR3nt: TGTGCCAGCAGCCCCTGGGGGGATAGCAATCAGCCCCAGCATTTT
d_gene: -; j_gene: TRBJ1-6; v_gene: TRBV6-5; abundance: -; CDR3aa: CASSYLVVGSGSPLHF; CDR3nt: TGTGCCAGCAGTTACCTCGTTGTAGGGTCGGGATCACCCCTCCACTTT
d_gene: -; j_gene: TRBJ1-2; v_gene: TRBV7-2; abundance: -; CDR3aa: CASSLAWGAGGYTF; CDR3nt: TGTGCCAGCAGCTTAGCTTGGGGGGCAGGCGGCTACACCTTC
d_gene: -; j_gene: TRBJ1-2; v_gene: TRBV5-6; abundance: -; CDR3aa: CASSLNPASYGYTF; CDR3nt: TGTGCCAGCAGCTTGAATCCCGCCTCCTATGGCTACACCTTC
d_gene: -; j_gene: TRBJ1-2; v_gene: TRBV4-3; abundance: -; CDR3aa: CASSQDSPSSYGYTF; CDR3nt: TGCGCCAGCAGCCAAGACAGCCCGTCATCCTATGGCTACACCTTC
d_gene: -; j_gene: TRBJ2-7; v_gene: TRBV7-2; abundance: -; CDR3aa: CASSLALWRGRTYEQYF; CDR3nt: TGTGCCAGCAGCTTAGCATTATGGCGGGGTAGGACCTACGAGCAGTACTTC